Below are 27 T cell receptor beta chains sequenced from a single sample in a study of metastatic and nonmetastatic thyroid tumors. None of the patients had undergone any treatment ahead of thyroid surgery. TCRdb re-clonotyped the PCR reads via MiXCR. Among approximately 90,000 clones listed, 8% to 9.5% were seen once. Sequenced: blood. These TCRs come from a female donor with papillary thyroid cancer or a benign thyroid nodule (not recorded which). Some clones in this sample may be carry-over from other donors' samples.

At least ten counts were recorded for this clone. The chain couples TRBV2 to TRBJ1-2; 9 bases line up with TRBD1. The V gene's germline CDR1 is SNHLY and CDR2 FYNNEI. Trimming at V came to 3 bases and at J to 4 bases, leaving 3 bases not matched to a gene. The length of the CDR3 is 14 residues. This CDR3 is CASSDTGQGYGYTF. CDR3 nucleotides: TGTGCCAGCAGTGATACGGGACAGGGCTATGGCTACACCTTC.

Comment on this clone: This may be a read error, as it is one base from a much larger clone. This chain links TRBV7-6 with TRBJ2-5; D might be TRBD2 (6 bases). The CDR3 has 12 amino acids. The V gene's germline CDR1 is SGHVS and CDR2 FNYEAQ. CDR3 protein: CASSFREETHYF. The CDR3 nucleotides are TGTGCCAGCAGCTTCAGGGAGGAGACCCATTACTTC.

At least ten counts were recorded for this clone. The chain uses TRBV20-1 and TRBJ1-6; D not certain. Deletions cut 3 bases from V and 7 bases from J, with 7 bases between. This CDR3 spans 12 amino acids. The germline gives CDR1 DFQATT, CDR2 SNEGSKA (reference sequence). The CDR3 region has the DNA TGCAGTGCTAGGGAGAGCAATTCACCCCTCCACTTT. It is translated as CSARESNSPLHF.

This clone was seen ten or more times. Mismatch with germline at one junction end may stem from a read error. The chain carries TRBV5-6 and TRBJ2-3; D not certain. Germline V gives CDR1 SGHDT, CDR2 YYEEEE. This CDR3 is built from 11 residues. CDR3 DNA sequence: TGTGCCAGCAGCTTGATAGGAGCCCTATTTTTT. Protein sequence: CASSLIGALFF.

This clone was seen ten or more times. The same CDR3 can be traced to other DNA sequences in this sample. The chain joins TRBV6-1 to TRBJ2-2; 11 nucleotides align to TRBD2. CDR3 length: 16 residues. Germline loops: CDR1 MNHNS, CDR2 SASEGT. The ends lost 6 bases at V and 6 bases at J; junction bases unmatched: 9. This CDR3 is CASRQTGSGGAGELFF. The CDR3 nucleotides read TGTGCCAGCAGACAGACGGGTAGCGGGGGGGCCGGGGAGCTGTTTTTT.

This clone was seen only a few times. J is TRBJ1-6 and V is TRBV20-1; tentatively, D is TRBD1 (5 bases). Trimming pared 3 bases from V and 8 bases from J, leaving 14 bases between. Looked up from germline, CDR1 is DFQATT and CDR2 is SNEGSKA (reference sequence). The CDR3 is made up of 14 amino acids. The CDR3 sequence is CSARARDLYSPLHF. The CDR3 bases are TGCAGTGCTAGGGCCAGGGATCTGTATTCACCCCTCCACTTT.

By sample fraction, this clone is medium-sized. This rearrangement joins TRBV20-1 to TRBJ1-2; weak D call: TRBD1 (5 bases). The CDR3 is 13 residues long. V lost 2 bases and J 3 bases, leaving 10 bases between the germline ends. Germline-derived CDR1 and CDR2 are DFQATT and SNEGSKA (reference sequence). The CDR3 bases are TGCAGTGCTAGAAGTGGGGGAGACTATGGCTACACCTTC. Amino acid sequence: CSARSGGDYGYTF.

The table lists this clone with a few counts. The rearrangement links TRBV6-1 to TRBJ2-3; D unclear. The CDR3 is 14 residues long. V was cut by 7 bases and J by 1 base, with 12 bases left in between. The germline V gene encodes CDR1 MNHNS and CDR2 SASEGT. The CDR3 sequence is CASIPDRGTDTQYF. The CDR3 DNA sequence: TGTGCCAGCATACCGGACCGTGGCACAGATACGCAGTATTTT.

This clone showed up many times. CDR3 in DNA: TGTGCCACCAGTGATTTCCGGGGGCGTCAGTATTTT. Translating gives CATSDFRGRQYF. The V call is TRBV24-1, the J call TRBJ2-3; D is possibly TRBD1 or TRBD2 (6 bases each). The CDR3 is 12 amino acids. The V end lost 1 base, the J end lost 12 bases, and 10 bases lay between the germline ends. Germline V gene lookup returns CDR1 KGHDR and CDR2 SFDVKD.

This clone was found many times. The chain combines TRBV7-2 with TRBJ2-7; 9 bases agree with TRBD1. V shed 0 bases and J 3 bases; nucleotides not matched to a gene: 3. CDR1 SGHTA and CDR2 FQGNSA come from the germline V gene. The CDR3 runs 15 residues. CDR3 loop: CASSLAGTGIYEQYF. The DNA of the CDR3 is TGTGCCAGCAGCTTAGCTGGGACAGGGATCTACGAGCAGTACTTC.

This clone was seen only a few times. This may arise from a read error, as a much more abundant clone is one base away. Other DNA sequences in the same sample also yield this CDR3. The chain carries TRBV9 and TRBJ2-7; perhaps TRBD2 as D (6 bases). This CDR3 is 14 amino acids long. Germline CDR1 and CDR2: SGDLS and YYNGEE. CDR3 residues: CASSVVGSSYEQYF. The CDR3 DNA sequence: TGCGCCAGCAGCGTAGTCGGGAGCTCCTACGAGCAGTACTTC.

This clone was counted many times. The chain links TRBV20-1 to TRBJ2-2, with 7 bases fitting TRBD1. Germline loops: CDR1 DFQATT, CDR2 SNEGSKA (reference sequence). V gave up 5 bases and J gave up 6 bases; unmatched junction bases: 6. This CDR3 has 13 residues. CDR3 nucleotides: TGCAGTGCTCCCCTTAGGGGGCCCGGGGAGCTGTTTTTT. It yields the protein CSAPLRGPGELFF.

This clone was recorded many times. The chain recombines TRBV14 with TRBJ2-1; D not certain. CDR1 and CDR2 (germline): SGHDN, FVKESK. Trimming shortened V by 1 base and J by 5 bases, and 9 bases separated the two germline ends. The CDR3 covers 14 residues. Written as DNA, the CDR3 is TGTGCCAGCAGCCAAGTTGTTAGCAACAATGAGCAGTTCTTC. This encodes CASSQVVSNNEQFF.

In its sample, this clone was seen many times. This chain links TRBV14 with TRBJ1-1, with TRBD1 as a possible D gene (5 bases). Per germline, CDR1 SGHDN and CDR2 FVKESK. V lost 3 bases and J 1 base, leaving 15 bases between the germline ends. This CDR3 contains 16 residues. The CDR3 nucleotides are TGTGCCAGCAGCCAGACGACGGAGGGGTGGAACACTGAAGCTTTCTTT. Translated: CASSQTTEGWNTEAFF.

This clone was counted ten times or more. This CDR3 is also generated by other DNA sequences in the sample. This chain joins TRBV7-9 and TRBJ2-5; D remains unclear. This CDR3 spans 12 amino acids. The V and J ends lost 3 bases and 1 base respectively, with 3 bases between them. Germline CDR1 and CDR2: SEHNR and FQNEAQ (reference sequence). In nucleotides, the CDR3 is TGTGCCAGCAGCTTGGCCCAAGAGACCCAGTACTTC. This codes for CASSLAQETQYF. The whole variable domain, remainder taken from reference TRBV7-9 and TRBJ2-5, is DTGVSQNPRHKITKRGQNVTFRCDPISEHNRLYWYRQTLGQGPEFLTYFQNEAQLEKSRLLSDRFSAERPKGSFSTLEIQRTEQGDSAMYLCASSLAQETQYFGPGTRLLVL.

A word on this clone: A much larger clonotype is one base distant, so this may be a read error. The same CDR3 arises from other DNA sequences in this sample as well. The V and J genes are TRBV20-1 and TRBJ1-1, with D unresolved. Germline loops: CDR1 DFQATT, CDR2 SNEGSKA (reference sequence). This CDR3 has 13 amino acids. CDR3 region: CSAPRVQNTEAFF. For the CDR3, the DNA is TGCAGTGCCCCGAGGGTTCAGAACACCGAAGCTTTCTTT.

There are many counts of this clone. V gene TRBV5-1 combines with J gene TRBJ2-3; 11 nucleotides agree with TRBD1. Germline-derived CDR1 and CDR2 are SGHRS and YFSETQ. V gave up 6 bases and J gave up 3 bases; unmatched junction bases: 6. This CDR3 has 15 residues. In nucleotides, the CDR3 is TGCGCCAGCACCGTCGGGACAGGGGGAACAGATACGCAGTATTTT. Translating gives CASTVGTGGTDTQYF.

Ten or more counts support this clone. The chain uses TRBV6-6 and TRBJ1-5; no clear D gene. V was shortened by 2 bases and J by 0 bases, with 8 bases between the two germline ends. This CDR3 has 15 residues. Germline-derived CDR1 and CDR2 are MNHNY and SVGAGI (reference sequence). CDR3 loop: CASSYLERSNQPQHF. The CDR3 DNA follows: TGTGCCAGCAGTTACCTGGAGCGTAGCAATCAGCCCCAGCATTTT.

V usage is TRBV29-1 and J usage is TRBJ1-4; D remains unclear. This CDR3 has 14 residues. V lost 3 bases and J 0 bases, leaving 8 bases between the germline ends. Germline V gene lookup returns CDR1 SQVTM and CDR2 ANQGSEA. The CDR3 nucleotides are TGCAGCGTTGAGGGTAGTGCAACTAATGAAAAACTGTTTTTT. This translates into CSVEGSATNEKLFF.

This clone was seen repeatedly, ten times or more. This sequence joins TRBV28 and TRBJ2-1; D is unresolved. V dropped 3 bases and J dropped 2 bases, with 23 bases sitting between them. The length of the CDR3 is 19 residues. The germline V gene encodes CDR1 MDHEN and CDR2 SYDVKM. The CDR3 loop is CASSFTLTLNPTPYNEQFF. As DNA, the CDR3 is TGTGCCAGCAGTTTCACACTGACTTTGAACCCGACCCCCTACAATGAGCAGTTCTTC. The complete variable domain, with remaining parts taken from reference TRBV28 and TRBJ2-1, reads DVKVTQSSRYLVKRTGEKVFLECVQDMDHENMFWYRQDPGLGLRLIYFSYDVKMKEKGDIPEGYSVSREKKERFSLILESASTNQTSMYLCASSFTLTLNPTPYNEQFFGPGTRLTVL.

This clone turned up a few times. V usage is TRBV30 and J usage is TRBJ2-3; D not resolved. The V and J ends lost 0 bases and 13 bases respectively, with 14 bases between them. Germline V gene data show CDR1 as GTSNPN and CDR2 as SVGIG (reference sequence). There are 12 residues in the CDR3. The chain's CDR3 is CAWSVSADLKYF. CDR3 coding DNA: TGTGCCTGGAGTGTATCGGCGGATCTGAAGTATTTT.

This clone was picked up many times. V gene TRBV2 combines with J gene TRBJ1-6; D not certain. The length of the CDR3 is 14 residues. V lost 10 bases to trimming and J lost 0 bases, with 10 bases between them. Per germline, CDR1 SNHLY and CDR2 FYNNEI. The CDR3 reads CATKVDSYNSPLHF. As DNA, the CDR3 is TGTGCCACCAAGGTAGACTCCTATAATTCACCCCTCCACTTT.

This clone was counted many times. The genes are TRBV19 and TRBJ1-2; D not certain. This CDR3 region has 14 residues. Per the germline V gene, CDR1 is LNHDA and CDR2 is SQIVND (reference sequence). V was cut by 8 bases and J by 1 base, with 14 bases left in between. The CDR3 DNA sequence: TGTGCCAGTCGGCCCGGCGGGTTTAACTATGGCTACACCTTC. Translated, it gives CASRPGGFNYGYTF.

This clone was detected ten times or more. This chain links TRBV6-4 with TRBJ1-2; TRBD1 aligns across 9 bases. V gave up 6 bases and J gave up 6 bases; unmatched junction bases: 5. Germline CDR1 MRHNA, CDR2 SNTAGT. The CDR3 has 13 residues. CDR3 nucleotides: TGTGCCAGCAGCGCCGGGACAGGGAATGGCTACACCTTC. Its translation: CASSAGTGNGYTF.

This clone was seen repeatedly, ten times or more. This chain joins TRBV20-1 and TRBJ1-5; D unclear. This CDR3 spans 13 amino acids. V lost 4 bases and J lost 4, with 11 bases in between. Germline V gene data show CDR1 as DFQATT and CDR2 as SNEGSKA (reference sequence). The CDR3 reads CSATGPRNQPQHF. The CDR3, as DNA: TGCAGTGCTACCGGACCAAGGAATCAGCCCCAGCATTTT.

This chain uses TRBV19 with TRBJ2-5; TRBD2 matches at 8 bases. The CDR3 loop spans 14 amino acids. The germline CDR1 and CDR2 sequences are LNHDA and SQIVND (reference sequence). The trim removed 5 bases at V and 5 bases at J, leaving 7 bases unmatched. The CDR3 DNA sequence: TGTGCCAGTAGTTCGGGGGGGGCTGTGGAGACCCAGTACTTC. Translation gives CASSSGGAVETQYF.

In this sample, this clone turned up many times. The CDR3 coding sequence is TGTGCCAGCAGCCCGTTGACCGGGGAGAGCACTGAAGCTTTCTTT. It translates to CASSPLTGESTEAFF. The rearrangement joins TRBV4-2 to TRBJ1-1; no reliable D call. This CDR3 comprises 15 residues. The germline CDR1 and CDR2 sequences are LGHNA and YNFKEQ. Trimming removed 4 bases at V and 4 bases at J, with 16 bases between.